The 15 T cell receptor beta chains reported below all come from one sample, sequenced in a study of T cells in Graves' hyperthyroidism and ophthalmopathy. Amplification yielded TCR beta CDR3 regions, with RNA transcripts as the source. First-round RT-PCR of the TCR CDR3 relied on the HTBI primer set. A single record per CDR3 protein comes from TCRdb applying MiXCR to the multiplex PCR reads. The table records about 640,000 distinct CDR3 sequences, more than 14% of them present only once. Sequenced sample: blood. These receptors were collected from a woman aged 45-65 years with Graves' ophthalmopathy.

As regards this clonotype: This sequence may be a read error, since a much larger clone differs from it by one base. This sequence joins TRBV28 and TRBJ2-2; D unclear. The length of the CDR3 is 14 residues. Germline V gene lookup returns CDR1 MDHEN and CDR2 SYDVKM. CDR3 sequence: CVSSLFGLSGELFF. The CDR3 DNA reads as TGTGTCAGCAGTTTGTTCGGTTTATCCGGGGAGCTGTTTTTT.

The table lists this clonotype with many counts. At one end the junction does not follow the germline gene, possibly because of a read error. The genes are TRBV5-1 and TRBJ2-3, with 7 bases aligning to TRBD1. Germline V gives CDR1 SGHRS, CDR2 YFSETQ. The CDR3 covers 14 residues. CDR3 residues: CASSLGQPTDTQYF. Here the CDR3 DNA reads TGTGCCAGCAGCCTGGGACAGCCGACAGATACGCAGTATTTT.

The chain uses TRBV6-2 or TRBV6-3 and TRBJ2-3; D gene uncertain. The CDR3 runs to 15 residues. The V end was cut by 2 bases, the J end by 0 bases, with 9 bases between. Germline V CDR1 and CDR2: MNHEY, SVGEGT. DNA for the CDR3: TGTGCCAGCAGTTACGTCGGCTCTAGCACAGATACGCAGTATTTT. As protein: CASSYVGSSTDTQYF.

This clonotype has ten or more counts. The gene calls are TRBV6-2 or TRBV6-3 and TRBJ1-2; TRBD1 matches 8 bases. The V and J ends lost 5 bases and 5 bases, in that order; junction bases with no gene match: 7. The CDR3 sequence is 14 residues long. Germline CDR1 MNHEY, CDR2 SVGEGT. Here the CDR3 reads CASSGPRTGYGYTF. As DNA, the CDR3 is TGTGCCAGCAGTGGCCCACGGACAGGGTATGGCTACACCTTC.

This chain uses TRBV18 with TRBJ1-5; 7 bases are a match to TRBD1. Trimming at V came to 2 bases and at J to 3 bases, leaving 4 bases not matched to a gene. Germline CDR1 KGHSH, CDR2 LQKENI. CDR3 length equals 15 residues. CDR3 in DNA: TGTGCCAGCTCACCATACAGGGGTGACAATCAGCCCCAGCATTTT. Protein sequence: CASSPYRGDNQPQHF.

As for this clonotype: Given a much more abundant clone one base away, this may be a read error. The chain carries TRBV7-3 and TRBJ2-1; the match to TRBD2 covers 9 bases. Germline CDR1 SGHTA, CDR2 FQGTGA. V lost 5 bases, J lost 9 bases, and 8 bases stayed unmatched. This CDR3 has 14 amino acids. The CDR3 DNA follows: TGTGCCAGCAGCGTAGAGCGGGAGGATCGTGAGCAGTTCTTC. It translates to CASSVEREDREQFF. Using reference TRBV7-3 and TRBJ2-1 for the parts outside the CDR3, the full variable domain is GAGVSQTPSNKVTEKGKYVELRCDPISGHTALYWYRQSLGQGPEFLIYFQGTGAADDSGLPNDRFFAVRPEGSVSTLKIQRTERGDSAVYLCASSVEREDREQFFGPGTRLTVL.

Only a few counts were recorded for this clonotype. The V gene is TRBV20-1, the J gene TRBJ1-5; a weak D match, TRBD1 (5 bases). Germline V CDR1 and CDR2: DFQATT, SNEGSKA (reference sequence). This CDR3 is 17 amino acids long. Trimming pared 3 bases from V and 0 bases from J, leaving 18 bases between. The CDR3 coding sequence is TGCAGTGCTAGGAGGTTGGGACGGGGAGATAGCAATCAGCCCCAGCATTTT. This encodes CSARRLGRGDSNQPQHF.

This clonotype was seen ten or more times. Here the CDR3 reads CASSLDVLLYEQYF. CDR3 in DNA: TGTGCCAGCAGCTTAGATGTACTCCTCTACGAGCAGTACTTC. This chain links TRBV7-9 with TRBJ2-7; D call uncertain. CDR1 and CDR2 (germline): SEHNR, FQNEAQ (reference sequence). This CDR3 is built from 14 residues. V lost 1 base to trimming and J lost 3 bases, with 10 bases between them.

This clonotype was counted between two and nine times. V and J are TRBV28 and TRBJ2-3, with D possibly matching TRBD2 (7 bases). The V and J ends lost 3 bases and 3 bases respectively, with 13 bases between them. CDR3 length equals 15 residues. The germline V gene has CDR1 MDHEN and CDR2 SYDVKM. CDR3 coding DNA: TGTGCCAGCAGTTTTGGGGGGGCGGGGACAGATACGCAGTATTTT. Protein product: CASSFGGAGTDTQYF.

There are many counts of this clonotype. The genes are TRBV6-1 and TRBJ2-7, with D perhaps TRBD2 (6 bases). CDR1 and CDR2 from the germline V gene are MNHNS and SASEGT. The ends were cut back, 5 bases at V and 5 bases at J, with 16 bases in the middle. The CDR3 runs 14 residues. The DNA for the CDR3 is TGTGCCAGCAGTTATCGCGGGAATAGGGACGAGCAGTACTTC. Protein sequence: CASSYRGNRDEQYF.

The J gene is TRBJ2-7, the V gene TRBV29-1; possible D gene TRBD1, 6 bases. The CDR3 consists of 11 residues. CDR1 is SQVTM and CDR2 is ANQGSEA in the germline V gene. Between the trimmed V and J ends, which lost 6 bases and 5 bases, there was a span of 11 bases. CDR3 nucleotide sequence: TGCAGCGTGAGGGGGTTAAACGAGCAGTACTTC. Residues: CSVRGLNEQYF.

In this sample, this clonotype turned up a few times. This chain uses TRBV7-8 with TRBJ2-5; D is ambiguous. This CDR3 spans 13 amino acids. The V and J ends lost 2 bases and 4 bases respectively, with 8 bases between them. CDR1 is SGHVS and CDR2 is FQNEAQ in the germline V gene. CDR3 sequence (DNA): TGTGCCAGCAGCTTACTTCAGGTAGAGACCCAGTACTTC. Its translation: CASSLLQVETQYF.

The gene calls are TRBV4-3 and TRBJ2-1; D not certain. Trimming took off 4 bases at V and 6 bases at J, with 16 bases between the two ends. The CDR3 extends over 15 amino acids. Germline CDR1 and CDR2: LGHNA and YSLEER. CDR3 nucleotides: TGCGCCAGCAGCCTAGACTGGCAGGAACTCAATGAGCAGTTCTTC. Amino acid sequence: CASSLDWQELNEQFF.

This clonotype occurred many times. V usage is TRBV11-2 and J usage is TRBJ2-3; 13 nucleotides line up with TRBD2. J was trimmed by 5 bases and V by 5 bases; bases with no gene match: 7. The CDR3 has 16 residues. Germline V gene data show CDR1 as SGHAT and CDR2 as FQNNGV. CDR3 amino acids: CASSTGTSGMGDTQYF. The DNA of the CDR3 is TGTGCCAGCAGCACTGGGACTAGCGGGATGGGAGATACGCAGTATTTT.

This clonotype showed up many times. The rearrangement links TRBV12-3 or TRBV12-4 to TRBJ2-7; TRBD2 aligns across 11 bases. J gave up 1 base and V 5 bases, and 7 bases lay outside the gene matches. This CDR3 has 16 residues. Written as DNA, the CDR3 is TGTGCCAGCAGTCCCAGGGCTAGCGGGAGGTCCTACGAGCAGTACTTC. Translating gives CASSPRASGRSYEQYF.